A single sample gave rise to the 21 T cell receptor beta chains below, sequenced in a study of sequential checkpoint blockade in melanoma (dated by TCRdb to between 2018 and 2020). The receptor library was made with the immunoSEQ multiplex PCR assay. This is the immuneACCESS table as TCRdb keeps it, with only in-frame sequences that have V and J called. A part of the clones is gone; compared with another copy, unresolved V genes explain less than half, and the rest is unexplained. This sample comprises fewer than 35,000 clones, 75% to 80% of them detected only once. Roughly 20% of the sample is taken by the ten largest. Per the publication, the treatment or condition label means: randomized to nivolumab then ipilimumab (arm A) or the reverse (arm B). Sequencing used CD8+ T cells sorted from blood (inferred from file names), obtained from a patient given nivolumab and ipilimumab in sequence. Every receptor here comes from a human donor with melanoma.

The rearrangement uses TRBV5-8 and TRBJ2-1; 8 bases line up with TRBD2. The V and J ends lost 5 bases and 5 bases, in that order; junction bases with no gene match: 9. Germline V gives CDR1 SGHTS, CDR2 YDEGEE. The CDR3 loop spans 15 amino acids. CDR3 coding DNA: TGTGCCAGCAGGTTCCCTAGCGGGCCTCACAATGAGCAGTTCTTC. This encodes CASRFPSGPHNEQFF.

This clone was found a few times. This specimen includes other DNA sequences encoding the same CDR3. J is TRBJ2-3 and V is TRBV6-4, with 8 bases identical to TRBD2. Germline lookup yields CDR1 MRHNA and CDR2 SNTAGT. This CDR3 spans 16 amino acids. The V and J ends lost 2 bases and 2 bases, in that order; junction bases with no gene match: 6. The DNA for the CDR3 is TGTGCCAGCAGTGACGCGGCGGGGGGCTCCACAGATACGCAGTATTTT. This translates into CASSDAAGGSTDTQYF.

The sample holds one count of this clone. The chain recombines TRBV5-6 with TRBJ2-2; no definite D call. Trimming removed 0 bases from V and 3 bases from J, with 3 bases in between. Germline V lookup: CDR1 SGHDT, CDR2 YYEEEE. The CDR3 consists of 13 residues. CDR3 residues: CASSLGDTGELFF. CDR3 DNA: TGTGCCAGCAGCTTGGGAGACACCGGGGAGCTGTTTTTT.

This clone was seen more than once but under ten times. CDR3 sequence (DNA): TGTGCCAGCAGCTACGGGACTAGCGGGAAATCAGGAGCAGATACGCAGTATTTT. Protein product: CASSYGTSGKSGADTQYF. The chain has TRBV7-2 and TRBJ2-3, with TRBD2 matching over 13 bases. This CDR3 contains 18 residues. From germline, CDR1 is SGHTA and CDR2 FQGNSA. The junction had 11 bases not matched to a gene; V was cut back by 4 bases and J by 4 bases.

The chain carries TRBV5-4 and TRBJ2-7; the D gene is possibly TRBD2 (6 bases). Germline CDR1 and CDR2: SGHNT and YYREEE (reference sequence). This CDR3 has 12 residues. V was clipped by 0 bases and J by 9 bases, with 10 bases between them. Here the CDR3 DNA reads TGTGCCAGCAGCTTGGGCTCCGGGGGGCAGTACTTC. This encodes CASSLGSGGQYF. Full variable domain (remainder filled in from reference TRBV5-4 and TRBJ2-7): ETGVTQSPTHLIKTRGQQVTLRCSSQSGHNTVSWYQQALGQGPQFIFQYYREEENGRGNFPPRFSGLQFPNYSSELNVNALELDDSALYLCASSLGSGGQYFGPGTRLTVT.

This clone was counted a few times. The rearrangement uses TRBV7-6 and TRBJ1-1; 8 bases line up with TRBD1. After removal of 3 bases from V and 1 base from J, the junction contained 4 bases not matched to a gene. Germline V CDR1 and CDR2: SGHVS, FNYEAQ. The length of the CDR3 is 15 residues. Here the CDR3 reads CASSLEGTGNTEAFF. The CDR3 region has the DNA TGTGCCAGCAGCTTGGAAGGGACAGGGAACACTGAAGCTTTCTTT.

The sample holds one count of this clone. The V call is TRBV5-4, the J call TRBJ2-7, with TRBD2 matching 7 bases. Trimming cost V 1 base and J 3 bases; bases outside gene matches: 7. CDR1 and CDR2 (germline): SGHNT, YYREEE (reference sequence). The CDR3 length is 15 residues. The CDR3 sequence is CASSLWGGVGYEQYF. CDR3 DNA: TGTGCCAGCAGCTTGTGGGGGGGAGTAGGCTACGAGCAGTACTTC.

This sequence joins TRBV7-9 and TRBJ2-3; D remains unclear. The V end lost 6 bases, the J end lost 1 base, and 8 bases lay between the germline ends. Per germline, CDR1 SEHNR and CDR2 FQNEAQ (reference sequence). This CDR3 contains 13 residues. The CDR3: CASSSSGTDTQYF. The CDR3 coding sequence is TGTGCCAGCAGTTCGAGCGGCACAGATACGCAGTATTTT.

J is TRBJ2-7 and V is TRBV11-2; 8 nucleotides align to TRBD2. Trimming removed 3 bases from V and 5 bases from J; junction bases left unmatched: 3. This CDR3 spans 13 amino acids. CDR1 and CDR2 from the germline V gene are SGHAT and FQNNGV. The CDR3 bases are TGTGCCAGCAGCTTGAGCGGGGGACACGAGCAGTACTTC. Protein sequence: CASSLSGGHEQYF.

This clone appeared a single time. This chain uses TRBV15 with TRBJ1-5; TRBD1 matches at 7 bases. V dropped 3 bases and J dropped 11; count of bases not matched to a gene: 16. Germline-derived CDR1 and CDR2 are LNHNV and YYDKDF (reference sequence). The CDR3 extends over 16 amino acids. As DNA, the CDR3 is TGTGCCACCAGCAGGAGCAGGGGGGATCTGATTGAAGCCCAGCATTTT. Translated: CATSRSRGDLIEAQHF.

The chain couples TRBV19 to TRBJ2-7; 9 bases match TRBD1. Germline assignment: CDR1 LNHDA and CDR2 SQIVND (reference sequence). The CDR3 length is 13 residues. With 6 bases clipped from V and 4 bases from J, the junction kept 4 bases outside the gene matches. The CDR3 DNA reads TGTGCCAGTAGCGGGACAGGGTTTTACGAGCAGTACTTC. Translating gives CASSGTGFYEQYF.

Of note for this clone: Other DNA sequences from this sample encode an identical CDR3 as well. The V and J genes are TRBV9 and TRBJ2-1, with TRBD2 identical over 7 bases. Germline V lookup: CDR1 SGDLS, CDR2 YYNGEE. V dropped 0 bases and J dropped 0; count of bases not matched to a gene: 3. The CDR3 consists of 16 residues. CDR3 sequence (DNA): TGTGCCAGCAGCGTAGCGGGGGGAACCTCCTACAATGAGCAGTTCTTC. It codes for CASSVAGGTSYNEQFF. Complete variable domain (other parts from reference TRBV9 and TRBJ2-1): DSGVTQTPKHLITATGQRVTLRCSPRSGDLSVYWYQQSLDQGLQFLIQYYNGEERAKGNILERFSAQQFPDLHSELNLSSLELGDSALYFCASSVAGGTSYNEQFFGPGTRLTVL.

The genes are TRBV7-2 and TRBJ1-1; no reliable D call. CDR3 length equals 13 residues. The V end lost 2 bases, the J end lost 10 bases, and 14 bases lay between the germline ends. CDR1 is SGHTA and CDR2 is FQGNSA in the germline V gene. The CDR3 loop reads CASSLTFGEAAFF. DNA for the CDR3: TGTGCCAGCAGCTTAACCTTTGGGGAGGCAGCTTTCTTT.

This chain joins TRBV27 and TRBJ2-3; D is undetermined. The CDR3 length is 12 residues. V shed 7 bases and J shed 0 bases, with 5 bases lying between them. CDR1 is MNHEY and CDR2 is SMNVEV in the germline V gene (reference sequence). The CDR3, as DNA: TGTGCCAGCACCAGTAGCACAGATACGCAGTATTTT. Its protein is CASTSSTDTQYF.

The chain recombines TRBV6-5 with TRBJ2-2; D is uncertain. The V gene's germline CDR1 is MNHEY and CDR2 SVGAGI. Trimming left V 4 bases short and J 7 bases short, with 10 bases between. This CDR3 is built from 13 residues. The CDR3 protein is CASSWAGHGELFF. CDR3 coding DNA: TGTGCCAGCAGTTGGGCAGGCCACGGGGAGCTGTTTTTT.

The J gene is TRBJ2-5, the V gene TRBV27; D possibly corresponds to TRBD2 (6 bases). CDR3 length: 15 amino acids. Germline CDR1 and CDR2: MNHEY and SMNVEV (reference sequence). V was pared by 4 bases and J by 5 bases, with 17 bases between. CDR3: CASSSWTTLGETQYF. In DNA form, the CDR3 reads TGTGCCAGCAGTTCCTGGACTACCTTAGGGGAGACCCAGTACTTC.

The chain carries TRBV7-6 and TRBJ2-2, with 10 bases lining up with TRBD2. J was trimmed by 4 bases and V by 1 base; bases with no gene match: 3. In germline, CDR1 is SGHVS, CDR2 FNYEAQ. The CDR3 runs to 16 residues. The chain's CDR3 is CASSLGASGGTGELFF. The CDR3 nucleotides are TGTGCCAGCAGCTTAGGGGCTAGCGGGGGCACCGGGGAGCTGTTTTTT.

V and J are TRBV7-9 and TRBJ2-1, with 7 bases matching TRBD1. The CDR3 loop spans 14 amino acids. V lost 8 bases, J lost 4 bases, and 8 bases stayed unmatched. Looked up from germline, CDR1 is SEHNR and CDR2 is FQNEAQ (reference sequence). The DNA of the CDR3 is TGTGCCAGCTTTGGACAGGAGCGGTACAATGAGCAGTTCTTC. Translation gives CASFGQERYNEQFF. The whole variable domain, remainder taken from reference TRBV7-9 and TRBJ2-1, is DTGVSQNPRHKITKRGQNVTFRCDPISEHNRLYWYRQTLGQGPEFLTYFQNEAQLEKSRLLSDRFSAERPKGSFSTLEIQRTEQGDSAMYLCASFGQERYNEQFFGPGTRLTVL.

This chain connects TRBV11-3 to TRBJ2-7; 15 bases fit TRBD2. V was clipped by 5 bases and J by 9 bases; unmatched bases: 17. Germline values: CDR1 SGHNT, CDR2 YENEEA. The CDR3 is 18 amino acids. CDR3 bases: TGTGCCAGCAGCCGGACTAGCGGGGGGGACCTACGCGACCTCGGGCAGTACTTC. It specifies CASSRTSGGDLRDLGQYF. Combining the CDR3 with reference TRBV11-3 and TRBJ2-7 gives the whole variable domain EAGVVQSPRYKIIEKKQPVAFWCNPISGHNTLYWYLQNLGQGPELLIRYENEEAVDDSQLPKDRFSAERLKGVDSTLKIQPAELGDSAVYLCASSRTSGGDLRDLGQYFGPGTRLTVT.

J is TRBJ2-7 and V is TRBV7-2; tentatively, D is TRBD2 (5 bases). The CDR3 has 13 residues. Germline V gives CDR1 SGHTA, CDR2 FQGNSA. Trimming left V 5 bases short and J 7 bases short, with 15 bases between. The CDR3 DNA reads TGTGCCAGCAGCGATAACCCGGGGAATGAGCAGTACTTC. Protein product: CASSDNPGNEQYF. Full variable domain (outside the CDR3, taken from reference TRBV7-2 and TRBJ2-7): GAGVSQSPSNKVTEKGKDVELRCDPISGHTALYWYRQSLGQGLEFLIYFQGNSAPDKSGLPSDRFSAERTGGSVSTLTIQRTQQEDSAVYLCASSDNPGNEQYFGPGTRLTVT.

The chain links TRBV7-9 to TRBJ2-1, with 10 nucleotides matching TRBD2. This CDR3 comprises 15 residues. Germline V CDR1 and CDR2: SEHNR, FQNEAQ (reference sequence). After removal of 5 bases from V and 5 bases from J, the junction contained 6 bases not matched to a gene. The CDR3 bases are TGTGCCAGCAGCGTCGGACTAGCGGCCAACAATGAGCAGTTCTTC. Translation: CASSVGLAANNEQFF.